The 24 T cell receptor beta chains below come from one sample, sequenced in a study of blood T cell repertoires in COVID-19 (TCRdb year 2020). Library construction relied on the immunoSEQ multiplex PCR assay. The clones in this table, taken by TCRdb from immuneACCESS, are in-frame only. Not every clone is retained; where verified, under half of the shortfall comes from an unresolved V gene, and the cause of the rest is unknown. This sample has fewer than 450,000 clones in its table, and around 90% of those were observed once. The ten largest clones represent more than 0.95% of the sample. Sequencing was carried out using PBMCs or T cells enriched from blood (not recorded which). The source is a woman between 18 and 30 years old who had recovered from COVID-19.

This clone was seen a single time. The chain couples TRBV28 to TRBJ1-5; TRBD1 matches at 7 bases. The CDR3 covers 15 residues. Germline trimming cut 4 bases from V and 6 bases from J; bases unmatched to any gene: 9. CDR1 and CDR2 from the germline V gene are MDHEN and SYDVKM. CDR3 loop: CASSSPDRDGQPQHF. The CDR3 DNA sequence: TGTGCCAGCAGTTCCCCTGACAGGGATGGTCAGCCCCAGCATTTT. Complete variable domain (other parts from reference TRBV28 and TRBJ1-5): DVKVTQSSRYLVKRTGEKVFLECVQDMDHENMFWYRQDPGLGLRLIYFSYDVKMKEKGDIPEGYSVSREKKERFSLILESASTNQTSMYLCASSSPDRDGQPQHFGDGTRLSIL.

The gene calls are TRBV5-1 and TRBJ2-5; TRBD2 aligns across 7 bases. Per the germline V gene, CDR1 is SGHRS and CDR2 is YFSETQ. Trimming cost V 4 bases and J 4 bases; bases outside gene matches: 7. The CDR3 contains 14 residues. DNA for the CDR3: TGCGCCAGCAGCACCAGCCCGGGGGGAGAGACCCAGTACTTC. Encoded protein: CASSTSPGGETQYF.

The chain carries TRBV2 and TRBJ2-4, with 11 bases aligning to TRBD2. CDR3 length: 15 amino acids. Germline V gene sequence: CDR1 SNHLY, CDR2 FYNNEI. J was trimmed by 4 bases and V by 2 bases; bases with no gene match: 1. Here the CDR3 reads CASSEPSGGKNIQYF. The CDR3 DNA follows: TGTGCCAGCAGTGAACCTAGCGGGGGGAAAAACATTCAGTACTTC.

The V gene is TRBV3-1 (or the pseudogene TRBV3-2), the J gene TRBJ1-5, with a tentative D call TRBD1 (6 bases). Trimming left V 1 base short and J 4 bases short, with 17 bases between. CDR3 length: 17 amino acids. The germline V gene encodes CDR1 LGHDT and CDR2 YNNKEL (reference sequence). The CDR3 DNA follows: TGTGCCAGCAGCCAAGGGGGGCTTATTGAGGGGAATCAGCCCCAGCATTTT. Residues: CASSQGGLIEGNQPQHF.

Of note for this clone: Other DNA sequences in the same sample also yield this CDR3. The V and J genes are TRBV19 and TRBJ2-3, with D perhaps matching TRBD1 (6 bases). Between the trimmed V and J ends, which lost 3 bases and 0 bases, there was a span of 7 bases. The CDR3 is made up of 14 amino acids. CDR1 and CDR2 from the germline V gene are LNHDA and SQIVND (reference sequence). The CDR3 is CASSIQGSTDTQYF. DNA for the CDR3: TGTGCCAGTAGTATCCAGGGGAGCACAGATACGCAGTATTTT.

The chain recombines TRBV9 with TRBJ2-3, with TRBD2 matching over 8 bases. This CDR3 region has 15 residues. With V trimmed by 4 bases and J by 4 bases, 8 bases remained unmatched. CDR1 is SGDLS, CDR2 YYNGEE, per germline. The CDR3, as DNA: TGTGCCAGCAGCACCGGGACTAGTTTGTCAGATACGCAGTATTTT. Protein product: CASSTGTSLSDTQYF.

The chain couples TRBV7-9 to TRBJ2-1; 9 bases align to TRBD2. In germline, CDR1 is SEHNR, CDR2 FQNEAQ (reference sequence). The ends lost 1 base at V and 6 bases at J; junction bases unmatched: 10. The CDR3 totals 17 residues. As DNA, the CDR3 is TGTGCCAGCAGCTTAGTATTTAGCGGGGGAGCGGGCAATGAGCAGTTCTTC. Residues: CASSLVFSGGAGNEQFF. Filled out from reference TRBV7-9 and TRBJ2-1, the complete variable domain reads DTGVSQNPRHKITKRGQNVTFRCDPISEHNRLYWYRQTLGQGPEFLTYFQNEAQLEKSRLLSDRFSAERPKGSFSTLEIQRTEQGDSAMYLCASSLVFSGGAGNEQFFGPGTRLTVL.

The chain employs TRBV18 and TRBJ2-2; TRBD2 might be the D (6 bases). The CDR3 runs 16 residues. The germline V gene encodes CDR1 KGHSH and CDR2 LQKENI. Deletions cut 3 bases from V and 6 bases from J, with 17 bases between. The CDR3 is CASSPRSGDWAGELFF. In nucleotides, the CDR3 is TGTGCCAGCTCACCTCGATCCGGGGACTGGGCCGGGGAGCTGTTTTTT.

This chain links TRBV6-2 or TRBV6-3 with TRBJ2-5, with 12 bases that match TRBD2. Germline V gene lookup returns CDR1 MNHEY and CDR2 SVGEGT. The CDR3 length is 16 residues. V gave up 4 bases and J gave up 0 bases; unmatched junction bases: 3. CDR3 loop: CASSSRLAGDQETQYF. The CDR3 DNA is TGTGCCAGCAGTTCCCGACTAGCGGGGGACCAAGAGACCCAGTACTTC.

The chain carries TRBV7-9 and TRBJ1-1; D is unclear. This CDR3 comprises 12 residues. Germline V CDR1 and CDR2: SEHNR, FQNEAQ (reference sequence). Between the trimmed V and J ends, which lost 3 bases and 11 bases, there was a span of 13 bases. The CDR3 coding sequence is TGTGCCAGCAGCTTGGAGGGATACCGGGCTTTCTTT. Translation: CASSLEGYRAFF.

This clone was observed once. The V and J genes are TRBV9 and TRBJ2-3, with 7 bases matching TRBD1. The CDR3 covers 15 residues. With V trimmed by 4 bases and J by 6 bases, 11 bases remained unmatched. Germline loops: CDR1 SGDLS, CDR2 YYNGEE. CDR3 sequence reads: CASSIQGRVGDTQYF. CDR3 DNA: TGTGCCAGCAGCATACAGGGGCGGGTTGGCGATACGCAGTATTTT.

The CDR3 loop reads CASSFSNQPQHF. The CDR3 region has the DNA TGTGCCAGCAGTTTCTCCAATCAGCCCCAGCATTTT. The V gene is TRBV27, the J gene TRBJ1-5; D uncertain. The CDR3 runs 12 residues. The germline gives CDR1 MNHEY, CDR2 SMNVEV (reference sequence). V was trimmed by 3 bases and J by 3 bases, leaving 3 bases between them.

The chain has TRBV29-1 and TRBJ1-2; TRBD1 might be the D (6 bases). Germline assignment: CDR1 SQVTM and CDR2 ANQGSEA. V was pared by 5 bases and J by 4 bases, with 8 bases between. The CDR3 totals 11 residues. The CDR3 reads CSVQGLYGYTF. The CDR3 nucleotides read TGCAGCGTTCAGGGGCTCTATGGCTACACCTTC.

The CDR3 nucleotides read TGTGCCAGCAGTTTAAAACAGGGGACACCCCTCCACTTT. This encodes CASSLKQGTPLHF. The V and J genes are TRBV12-3 or TRBV12-4 and TRBJ1-6; 7 bases map to TRBD1. The J segment lost 11 bases and the V segment lost 2 bases, leaving 3 bases of the junction unmatched. The CDR3 is 13 amino acids.

This clone came up once. The gene calls are TRBV3-1 (or the pseudogene TRBV3-2) and TRBJ1-6, with D perhaps TRBD1 (6 bases). The V and J ends lost 1 base and 7 bases respectively, with 11 bases between them. The CDR3 runs 15 residues. CDR1 is LGHDT, CDR2 YNNKEL, per germline (reference sequence). The CDR3 loop reads CASSQAGVENSPLHF. In DNA form, the CDR3 reads TGTGCCAGCAGCCAAGCAGGGGTGGAAAATTCACCCCTCCACTTT.

J is TRBJ1-2 and V is TRBV5-1, with 8 nucleotides matching TRBD1. The CDR3 has 14 amino acids. Looked up from germline, CDR1 is SGHRS and CDR2 is YFSETQ. J was trimmed by 5 bases and V by 4 bases; bases with no gene match: 7. For the CDR3, the DNA is TGCGCCAGCAGCCCCCGACAGGGGATTTATGGCTACACCTTC. It is translated as CASSPRQGIYGYTF.

The V call is TRBV19, the J call TRBJ1-5, with 8 bases aligning to TRBD1. Losses at the gene ends were 5 bases for V and 4 bases for J; bases not matched to a gene: 7. Germline CDR1 reads LNHDA; CDR2 reads SQIVND (reference sequence). The length of the CDR3 is 15 residues. The CDR3 DNA sequence: TGTGCCAGTAGTCAGCGGACAGGGAGGAATCAGCCCCAGCATTTT. Its protein is CASSQRTGRNQPQHF.

The DNA for the CDR3 is TGTGCCAGCAGTGAGTTCCGGAGGGTTCCTGGAAACACCATATATTTT. It yields the protein CASSEFRRVPGNTIYF. The gene calls are TRBV6-1 and TRBJ1-3; D gene ambiguous. V lost 3 bases and J lost 2, with 14 bases in between. The CDR3 spans 16 residues. Germline V gives CDR1 MNHNS, CDR2 SASEGT.

The chain couples TRBV5-5 to TRBJ2-6, with TRBD2 matching over 7 bases. This CDR3 is built from 16 residues. Germline assignment: CDR1 SGHKS and CDR2 YYEKEE (reference sequence). V was pared by 0 bases and J by 2 bases, with 2 bases of the junction left unmatched. The CDR3 here is CASSLARGAGANVLTF. CDR3 nucleotide sequence: TGTGCCAGCAGCTTGGCCCGGGGGGCTGGGGCCAACGTCCTGACTTTC.

The chain couples TRBV9 to TRBJ2-7; the D gene is possibly TRBD1 (6 bases). Trimming removed 0 bases from V and 5 bases from J, with 15 bases in between. Looked up from germline, CDR1 is SGDLS and CDR2 is YYNGEE. The CDR3 covers 15 residues. DNA of the CDR3: TGTGCCAGCAGCGTAGGTCAGGGGTGGCATGACGAGCAGTACTTC. Protein product: CASSVGQGWHDEQYF.

This clone showed up just a few times. V is TRBV30 and J is TRBJ1-2; the D gene is possibly TRBD1 (5 bases). Trimming took 4 bases from V and 3 from J, leaving 9 bases between them. CDR1 GTSNPN and CDR2 SVGIG come from the germline V gene (reference sequence). CDR3 length: 12 amino acids. CDR3 nucleotide sequence: TGTGCCTGGACAGGGTTGGACTATGGCTACACCTTC. Translating gives CAWTGLDYGYTF.

The J gene is TRBJ1-2, the V gene TRBV3-1 (or the pseudogene TRBV3-2); weak D call: TRBD1 (6 bases). V was cut by 4 bases and J by 7 bases, with 16 bases left in between. CDR1 and CDR2 from the germline V gene are LGHDT and YNNKEL (reference sequence). This CDR3 has 14 amino acids. The CDR3 DNA is TGTGCCAGCAGCCGGGGGGGCGCCGGTGGTGGCTACACCTTC. It encodes CASSRGGAGGGYTF.

Notes on this clone: Within the sample, other DNA sequences also encode this same CDR3. This sequence joins TRBV11-2 and TRBJ1-5; weak D call: TRBD1 (5 bases). Germline V gene sequence: CDR1 SGHAT, CDR2 FQNNGV. V was pared by 0 bases and J by 7 bases, with 10 bases between. This CDR3 has 14 residues. The CDR3 region has the DNA TGTGCCAGCAGCTTAGAAGGTAGGGGACAGCCCCAGCATTTT. This codes for CASSLEGRGQPQHF.

The chain recombines TRBV6-2 or TRBV6-3 with TRBJ1-2; D unresolved. The CDR3 covers 14 residues. Trimming took off 2 bases at V and 8 bases at J, with 15 bases between the two ends. Germline-derived CDR1 and CDR2 are MNHEY and SVGEGT. CDR3 nucleotides: TGTGCCAGCAGTTACGACTACATCGACTTCGGCTACACCTTC. This gives the protein CASSYDYIDFGYTF.